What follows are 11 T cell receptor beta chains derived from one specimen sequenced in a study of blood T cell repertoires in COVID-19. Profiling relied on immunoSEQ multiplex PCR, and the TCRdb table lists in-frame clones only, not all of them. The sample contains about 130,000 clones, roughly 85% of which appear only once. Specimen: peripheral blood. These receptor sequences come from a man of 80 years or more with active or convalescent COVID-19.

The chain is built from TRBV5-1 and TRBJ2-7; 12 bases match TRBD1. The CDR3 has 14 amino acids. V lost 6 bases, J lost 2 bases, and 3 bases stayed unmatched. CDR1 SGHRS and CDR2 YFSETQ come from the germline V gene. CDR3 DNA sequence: TGCGCCAGCAAAGGGACAGGGGGCACCTACGAGCAGTACTTC. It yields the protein CASKGTGGTYEQYF.

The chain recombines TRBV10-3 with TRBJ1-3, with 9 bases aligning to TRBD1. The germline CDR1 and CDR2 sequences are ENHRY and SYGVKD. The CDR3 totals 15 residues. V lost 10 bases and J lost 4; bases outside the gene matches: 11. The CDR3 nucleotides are TGTGCCACTCTACAGGGGGCAACATCGGGAAACACCATATATTTT. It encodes CATLQGATSGNTIYF.

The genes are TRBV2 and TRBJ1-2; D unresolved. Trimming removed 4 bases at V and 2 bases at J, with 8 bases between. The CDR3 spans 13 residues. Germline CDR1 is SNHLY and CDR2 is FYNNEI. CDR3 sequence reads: CASSVGQNYGYTF. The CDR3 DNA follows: TGTGCCAGCAGTGTTGGGCAAAACTATGGCTACACCTTC.

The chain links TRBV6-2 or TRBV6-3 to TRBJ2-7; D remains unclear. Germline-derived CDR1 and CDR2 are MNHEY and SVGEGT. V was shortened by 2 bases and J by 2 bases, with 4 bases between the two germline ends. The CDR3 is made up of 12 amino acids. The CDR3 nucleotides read TGTGCCAGCAGTTACCCTCCCTACGAGCAGTACTTC. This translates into CASSYPPYEQYF.

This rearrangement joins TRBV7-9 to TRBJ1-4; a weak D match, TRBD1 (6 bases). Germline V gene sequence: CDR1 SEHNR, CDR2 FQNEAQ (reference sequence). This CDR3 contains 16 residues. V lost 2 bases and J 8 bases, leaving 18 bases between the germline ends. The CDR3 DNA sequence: TGTGCCAGCAGCTTAAACGCGCCGACAGGTCCCGAAAAACTGTTTTTT. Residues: CASSLNAPTGPEKLFF.

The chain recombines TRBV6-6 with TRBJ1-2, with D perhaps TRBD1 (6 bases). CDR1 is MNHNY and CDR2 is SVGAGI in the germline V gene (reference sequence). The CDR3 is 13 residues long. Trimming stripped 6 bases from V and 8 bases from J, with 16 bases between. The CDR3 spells CASSNYREGGYTF. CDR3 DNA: TGTGCCAGCAGCAATTACAGGGAGGGGGGCTACACCTTC.

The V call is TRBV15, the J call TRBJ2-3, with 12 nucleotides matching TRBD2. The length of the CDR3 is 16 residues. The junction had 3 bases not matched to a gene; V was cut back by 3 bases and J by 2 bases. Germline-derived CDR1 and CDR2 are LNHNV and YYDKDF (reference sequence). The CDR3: CATSSGLAGTTDTQYF. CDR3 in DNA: TGTGCCACCAGCAGCGGACTAGCGGGAACCACAGATACGCAGTATTTT.

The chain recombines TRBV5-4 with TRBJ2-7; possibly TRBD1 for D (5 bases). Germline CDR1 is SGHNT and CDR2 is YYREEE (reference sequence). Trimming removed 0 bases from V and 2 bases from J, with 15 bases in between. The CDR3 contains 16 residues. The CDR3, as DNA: TGTGCCAGCAGCTTGGGTGGGGCTTTGGGGACCTACGAGCAGTACTTC. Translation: CASSLGGALGTYEQYF.

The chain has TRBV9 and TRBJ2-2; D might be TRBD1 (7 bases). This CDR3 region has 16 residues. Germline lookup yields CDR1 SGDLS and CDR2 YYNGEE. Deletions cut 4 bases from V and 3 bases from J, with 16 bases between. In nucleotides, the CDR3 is TGTGCCAGCAGCCCTAGGGGCAGGGGGGACACCGGGGAGCTGTTTTTT. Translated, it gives CASSPRGRGDTGELFF. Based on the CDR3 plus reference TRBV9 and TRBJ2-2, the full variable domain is DSGVTQTPKHLITATGQRVTLRCSPRSGDLSVYWYQQSLDQGLQFLIQYYNGEERAKGNILERFSAQQFPDLHSELNLSSLELGDSALYFCASSPRGRGDTGELFFGEGSRLTVL.

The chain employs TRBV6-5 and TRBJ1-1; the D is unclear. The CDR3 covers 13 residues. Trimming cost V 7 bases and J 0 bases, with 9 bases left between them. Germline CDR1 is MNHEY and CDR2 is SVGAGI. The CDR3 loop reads CASTVGVNTEAFF. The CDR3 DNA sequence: TGTGCCAGCACCGTCGGGGTGAACACTGAAGCTTTCTTT.

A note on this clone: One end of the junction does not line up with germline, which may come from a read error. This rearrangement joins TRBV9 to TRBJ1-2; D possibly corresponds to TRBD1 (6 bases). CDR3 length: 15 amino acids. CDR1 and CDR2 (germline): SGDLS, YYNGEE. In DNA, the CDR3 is TGTGCCAGCAGCGCGTCTATGGACAGTCTCTATCGCTACACCTTC. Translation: CASSASMDSLYRYTF.